The rows below give T cell receptor beta chains drawn from one sample of a study of T cell changes during pregnancy in multiple sclerosis. TCRdb's table, derived via immunoSEQ multiplex PCR, lists solely in-frame clones and lacks some. Among about 59,000 clones listed, roughly 90% were seen once. Here the sequenced sample was peripheral blood, taken in the third trimester of pregnancy. The receptors originated from a female donor in good health, enrolled as a control in a pregnancy study. The conserved cysteine and the conserved F or W are not part of the CDR3 here. The order of the fields is V gene, J gene, CDR3 length, CDR3 protein.

v_gene: TRBV27; j_gene: TRBJ1-2; len: 13; CDR3aa: ASSFVGQGPYGYT
v_gene: TRBV2; j_gene: TRBJ2-7; len: 13; CDR3aa: ASSEGTSADYEQY
v_gene: TRBV5-1; j_gene: TRBJ2-3; len: 15; CDR3aa: ASSLDTGTSAPDTQY
v_gene: TRBV15; j_gene: TRBJ1-1; len: 14; CDR3aa: ATSLDGESMNTEAF
v_gene: TRBV10-3; j_gene: TRBJ1-2; len: 14; CDR3aa: ATRSSGQGLGYGYT
v_gene: TRBV6-5; j_gene: TRBJ1-3; len: 14; CDR3aa: ASSYGGGYSGNTIY
v_gene: TRBV7-2; j_gene: TRBJ2-5; len: 14; CDR3aa: ASSLGGGLKQETQY
v_gene: TRBV10-2; j_gene: TRBJ1-2; len: 14; CDR3aa: ASTPLPGQGTEGYT
v_gene: TRBV6-5; j_gene: TRBJ2-1; len: 14; CDR3aa: ASSYSGAGGRNEQF
v_gene: TRBV2; j_gene: TRBJ2-1; len: 13; CDR3aa: ASTRLAGAYNEQF
v_gene: TRBV29-1; j_gene: TRBJ1-5; len: 12; CDR3aa: SVVTGAGDQPQH
v_gene: TRBV19; j_gene: TRBJ1-5; len: 10; CDR3aa: ASSISGQHQH
v_gene: TRBV28; j_gene: TRBJ1-1; len: 13; CDR3aa: ASSLMAGVVTEAF
v_gene: TRBV11-3; j_gene: TRBJ2-1; len: 14; CDR3aa: ASSPRDRSSYNEQF
v_gene: TRBV7-3; j_gene: TRBJ2-2; len: 10; CDR3aa: ASNMPPGELF
v_gene: TRBV6-5; j_gene: TRBJ2-7; len: 13; CDR3aa: ASSPPGLSSYEQY
v_gene: TRBV6-1; j_gene: TRBJ1-1; len: 8; CDR3aa: ASSDFVAF
v_gene: TRBV5-1; j_gene: TRBJ1-3; len: 14; CDR3aa: ASSPSGGGSGNTIY
v_gene: TRBV18; j_gene: TRBJ2-2; len: 15; CDR3aa: ASSPITGGAHTGELF
v_gene: TRBV7-3; j_gene: TRBJ2-5; len: 14; CDR3aa: ASSLGTSGTGETQY
v_gene: TRBV2; j_gene: TRBJ1-5; len: 11; CDR3aa: ASSGESNQPQH
v_gene: TRBV28; j_gene: TRBJ2-1; len: 15; CDR3aa: ASSLTSGGAKGNEQF
v_gene: TRBV5-8; j_gene: TRBJ1-2; len: 12; CDR3aa: ASSFQGTNYGYT
v_gene: TRBV7-9; j_gene: TRBJ2-7; len: 13; CDR3aa: ASSLGLAGDDEQY
v_gene: TRBV11-3; j_gene: TRBJ2-3; len: 11; CDR3aa: ASSLDLVDTQY
v_gene: TRBV4-3; j_gene: TRBJ2-5; len: 16; CDR3aa: ASSQDIIAGAYQETQY
v_gene: TRBV27; j_gene: TRBJ2-2; len: 10; CDR3aa: ATGTPSGELF
v_gene: TRBV28; j_gene: TRBJ2-7; len: 12; CDR3aa: ASYSGTGVNEQY
v_gene: TRBV6-6; j_gene: TRBJ2-3; len: 13; CDR3aa: ASSYRGGETDTQY
v_gene: TRBV4-3; j_gene: TRBJ2-7; len: 14; CDR3aa: ASSQVEDGATYEQY
v_gene: TRBV27; j_gene: TRBJ1-5; len: 13; CDR3aa: ASRSAGPSNQPQH
v_gene: TRBV4-3; j_gene: TRBJ2-3; len: 14; CDR3aa: ASSQAPAGGPDTQY
v_gene: TRBV7-5; j_gene: TRBJ2-7; len: 12; CDR3aa: VRSVRDRVEEQY
v_gene: TRBV18; j_gene: TRBJ1-1; len: 12; CDR3aa: ASSPPGLGTEAF
v_gene: TRBV5-6; j_gene: TRBJ2-7; len: 12; CDR3aa: ASSPGTGLYEQY
v_gene: TRBV4-3; j_gene: TRBJ2-5; len: 13; CDR3aa: ASSQDLIRRETQY
v_gene: TRBV4-3; j_gene: TRBJ2-1; len: 14; CDR3aa: ASSLRPSGGADEQF
v_gene: TRBV27; j_gene: TRBJ1-6; len: 15; CDR3aa: ASSYQPGHRQNSPLH
v_gene: TRBV6-5; j_gene: TRBJ1-1; len: 11; CDR3aa: ASRFYRNTEAF
v_gene: TRBV5-1; j_gene: TRBJ1-4; len: 12; CDR3aa: ASRTGGTNEKLF
v_gene: TRBV27; j_gene: TRBJ1-4; len: 14; CDR3aa: ASSPLSGATNEKLF
v_gene: TRBV6-1; j_gene: TRBJ2-7; len: 12; CDR3aa: ASSEFAGGAEQY
v_gene: TRBV29-1; j_gene: TRBJ1-1; len: 13; CDR3aa: SVQKTRLGNTEAF
v_gene: TRBV7-6; j_gene: TRBJ2-5; len: 13; CDR3aa: ASSFWTGVHGTQY
v_gene: TRBV21-1; j_gene: TRBJ2-6; len: 17; CDR3aa: ASSKTIRGYSSGANVLT
v_gene: TRBV18; j_gene: TRBJ2-3; len: 16; CDR3aa: ASSPGTSGKLGPDTQY
v_gene: TRBV5-8; j_gene: TRBJ1-2; len: 14; CDR3aa: ASSWPSDMGNYGYT
v_gene: TRBV18; j_gene: TRBJ2-7; len: 15; CDR3aa: ASSPRGLAGIFYEQY
v_gene: TRBV2; j_gene: TRBJ2-7; len: 14; CDR3aa: ASSESLGTMSYEQY
v_gene: TRBV9; j_gene: TRBJ2-7; len: 13; CDR3aa: ASSVDGTASYEQY
v_gene: TRBV5-1; j_gene: TRBJ1-2; len: 12; CDR3aa: ASSLNEGVYGYT
v_gene: TRBV11-2; j_gene: TRBJ1-2; len: 11; CDR3aa: ASSLGGTYGYT
v_gene: TRBV5-4; j_gene: TRBJ1-1; len: 13; CDR3aa: ASSLPQNLNTEAF